The T cell receptor beta chain described here comes from a study of blood T cell repertoires in COVID-19. About the research overall: Italy, Spain and the United States were the sources of the convalescent and acute COVID-19 samples. The cDNA or gDNA used as material had been derived from T cells, B-cell-depleted T cells, or PBMCs.

CDR1 MRHNA and CDR2 SNTAGT come from the germline V gene. The V and J ends lost 0 bases and 2 bases respectively, with 9 bases between them. The CDR3 has 15 amino acids. Authors' analysis steps: Amplification with reference gene primers provided the estimates of nucleated cell counts. Clones were read by immunoSEQ multiplex PCR, and TCRdb kept only the in-frame ones, dropping some. The V and J calls and the clone size are those of that table, but D and trimming were determined from the DNA. The sample includes over 450,000 clones, 75% to 90% of them seen just once. The TCR sequence derives from a man aged 18-30 years with COVID-19, enrolled during active disease. Material for sequencing was peripheral blood. The chain uses TRBV6-4 and TRBJ2-3; D is unclear. CDR3 loop: CASSDSKSTTDTQYF. CDR3 sequence (DNA): TGTGCCAGCAGTGACTCGAAGTCTACCACAGATACGCAGTATTTT.